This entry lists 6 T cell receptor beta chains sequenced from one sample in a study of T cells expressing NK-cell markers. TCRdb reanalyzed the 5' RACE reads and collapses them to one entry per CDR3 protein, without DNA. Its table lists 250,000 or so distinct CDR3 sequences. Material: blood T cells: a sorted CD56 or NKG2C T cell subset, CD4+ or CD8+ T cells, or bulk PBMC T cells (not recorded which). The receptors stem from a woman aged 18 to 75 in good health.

The CDR3 protein is CASSTDRGGREKLFF. This chain uses TRBV7-2 with TRBJ1-4; checking the TCRdb D call of TRBD1 is not possible without DNA. Germline assignment: CDR1 SGHTA and CDR2 FQGNSA. The CDR3 sequence is 15 residues long.

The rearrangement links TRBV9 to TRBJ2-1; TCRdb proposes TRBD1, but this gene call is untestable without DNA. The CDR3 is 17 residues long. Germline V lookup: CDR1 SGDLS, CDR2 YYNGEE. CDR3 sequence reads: CASSRREPGARPNEQFF.

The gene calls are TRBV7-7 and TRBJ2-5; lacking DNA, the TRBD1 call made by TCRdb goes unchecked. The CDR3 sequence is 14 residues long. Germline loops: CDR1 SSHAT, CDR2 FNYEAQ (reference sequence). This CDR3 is CASSRRGLQETQYF.

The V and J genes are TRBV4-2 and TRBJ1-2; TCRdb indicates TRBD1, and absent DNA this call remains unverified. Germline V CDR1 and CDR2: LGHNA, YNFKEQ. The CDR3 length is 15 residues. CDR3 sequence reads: CASSLTWDSPYGYTF.

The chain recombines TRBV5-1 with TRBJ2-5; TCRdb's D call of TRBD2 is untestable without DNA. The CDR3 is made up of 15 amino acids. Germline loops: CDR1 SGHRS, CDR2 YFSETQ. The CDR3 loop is CASSGGGRKQETQYF.

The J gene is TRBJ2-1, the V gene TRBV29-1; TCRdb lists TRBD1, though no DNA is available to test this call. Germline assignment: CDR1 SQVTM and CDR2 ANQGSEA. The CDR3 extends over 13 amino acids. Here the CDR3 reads CSARTGNYNEQFF.